The 26 T cell receptor beta chains below were found in one sample sequenced in a study of spatial heterogeneity in lung cancer. General observations from the study: Tumor mutation count correlated with how many alpha and beta TCRs expanded intratumorally.

Time point denoted: sample taken at primary tumor resection. The antigens these receptors bind are not known. TCRdb re-called the 5' RACE reads with MiXCR, one entry per CDR3 protein. The sample consists of 7,500 to 8,000 distinct CDR3 sequences, 6.5% to 9% of them appearing once. Here the sequenced sample was lung tumor tissue, taken at surgery. The receptors derive from a female donor with early-stage non-small cell lung cancer.

This rearrangement joins TRBV12-3 or TRBV12-4 to TRBJ2-1, with D perhaps matching TRBD1 (8 bases). V lost 9 bases and J lost 7, with 22 bases in between. CDR3 length: 15 amino acids. The CDR3 sequence: CASTRGRELGNEQFF. The CDR3 nucleotides read TGTGCCAGTACCAGGGGGCGGGAGTTGGGGAATGAGCAGTTCTTC.

This clonotype was observed many times. The gene calls are TRBV20-1 and TRBJ1-1, with D unclear. V lost 3 bases to trimming and J lost 1 base, with 6 bases between them. The V gene's germline CDR1 is DFQATT and CDR2 SNEGSKA (reference sequence). CDR3 length: 12 amino acids. The CDR3 sequence: CSASWQNTEAFF. The DNA of the CDR3 is TGCAGTGCTAGTTGGCAGAACACTGAAGCTTTCTTT.

This clonotype was seen ten or more times. The chain couples TRBV6-6 to TRBJ2-7; 7 nucleotides align to TRBD1. The germline CDR1 and CDR2 sequences are MNHNY and SVGAGI (reference sequence). There are 15 residues in the CDR3. Trimming at V came to 4 bases and at J to 3 bases, leaving 9 bases not matched to a gene. The CDR3 spells CASSFRQGVIYEQYF. The DNA for the CDR3 is TGTGCCAGCAGTTTCCGACAGGGCGTGATCTACGAGCAGTACTTC.

This clonotype is medium-sized within its sample. CDR3 in amino acids: CASSQGGNSPLHF. The CDR3 DNA reads TGTGCCAGCAGCCAAGGCGGGAATTCACCCCTCCACTTT. The chain recombines TRBV3-1 with TRBJ1-6; D is unclear. Germline V gene data show CDR1 as LGHDT and CDR2 as YNNKEL (reference sequence). The CDR3 runs to 13 residues. Deletions cut 1 base from V and 7 bases from J, with 5 bases between.

This clonotype is medium-sized by share. The chain combines TRBV9 with TRBJ1-1; D not resolved. The germline gives CDR1 SGDLS, CDR2 YYNGEE. The CDR3 spans 13 residues. The germline V and J ends were trimmed by 5 bases and 4 bases, with 12 bases remaining between them. The CDR3 sequence is CASSAGHPTEAFF. The CDR3 bases are TGTGCCAGCAGTGCGGGCCACCCCACTGAAGCTTTCTTT.

This rearrangement joins TRBV3-1 to TRBJ2-1; 7 bases line up with TRBD2. J was trimmed by 11 bases and V by 4 bases; bases with no gene match: 11. The CDR3 totals 14 residues. Germline V gene data show CDR1 as LGHDT and CDR2 as YNNKEL (reference sequence). For the CDR3, the DNA is TGTGCCAGCAGCCTGGGCAGGGAGGGAACTAAGCAGTTCTTC. Protein product: CASSLGREGTKQFF.

This clonotype was recorded a few times. The chain uses TRBV29-1 and TRBJ2-5; 8 bases agree with TRBD1. V lost 6 bases and J lost 4; bases outside the gene matches: 7. Germline CDR1 SQVTM, CDR2 ANQGSEA. The CDR3 is 13 amino acids. CDR3 in amino acids: CSVISGGAETQYF. CDR3 nucleotides: TGCAGCGTAATCTCAGGGGGCGCAGAGACCCAGTACTTC.

This clonotype is medium-sized by share. V and J are TRBV20-1 and TRBJ2-1; 8 nucleotides line up with TRBD2. Germline V gives CDR1 DFQATT, CDR2 SNEGSKA (reference sequence). The CDR3 is 13 residues long. V lost 3 bases, J lost 15 bases, and 13 bases stayed unmatched. CDR3: CSARPSLAESPFF. CDR3 nucleotide sequence: TGCAGTGCTAGGCCCTCACTAGCGGAGAGCCCGTTCTTC.

Sample share makes this clonotype medium-sized. This rearrangement joins TRBV24-1 to TRBJ2-3; TRBD1 aligns across 10 bases. Germline trimming cut 2 bases from V and 4 bases from J; bases unmatched to any gene: 8. CDR1 is KGHDR, CDR2 SFDVKD, per germline. This CDR3 spans 17 amino acids. Written as DNA, the CDR3 is TGTGCCACCAGTGATTCTACGCCGGGACAGGGGTCAGATACGCAGTATTTT. It is translated as CATSDSTPGQGSDTQYF.

This clonotype is deemed medium-sized (0.01 to 0.1%). J is TRBJ1-2 and V is TRBV7-2; D is uncertain. The CDR3 has 13 amino acids. Trimming removed 1 base from V and 4 bases from J, with 7 bases in between. The germline V gene encodes CDR1 SGHTA and CDR2 FQGNSA. The chain's CDR3 is CASSLEDIYGYTF. The CDR3, as DNA: TGTGCCAGCAGCTTAGAAGACATCTATGGCTACACCTTC.

This clonotype rates as medium-sized (0.01 to 0.1%). J is TRBJ2-5 and V is TRBV6-5, with 8 positions matching TRBD2. The junction had 8 bases not matched to a gene; V was cut back by 7 bases and J by 4 bases. Germline-derived CDR1 and CDR2 are MNHEY and SVGAGI. This CDR3 is 14 amino acids long. CDR3 residues: CASTNGGGRETQYF. Written as DNA, the CDR3 is TGTGCCAGCACCAACGGGGGGGGGAGAGAGACCCAGTACTTC.

By share, this clonotype counts as medium-sized. CDR3 coding DNA: TGCGCCAGCAGTGAGTGGCGAAGGGGCACCGGGGAGCTGTTTTTT. Translated: CASSEWRRGTGELFF. The chain couples TRBV10-2 to TRBJ2-2; weak D call: TRBD1 (5 bases). Germline loops: CDR1 WSHSY, CDR2 SAAADI. Between the trimmed V and J ends, which lost 1 base and 4 bases, there was a span of 10 bases. This CDR3 has 15 amino acids.

This chain joins TRBV29-1 and TRBJ1-1; D unresolved. Deletions cut 8 bases from V and 0 bases from J, with 13 bases between. This CDR3 has 13 residues. Germline-derived CDR1 and CDR2 are SQVTM and ANQGSEA. DNA for the CDR3: TGCAGCAGTGGTTATCACATGAACACTGAAGCTTTCTTT. Translation: CSSGYHMNTEAFF.

As concerns this clonotype: Being one base from a much bigger clone, this may be a read error. This chain uses TRBV20-1 with TRBJ2-7; possible D gene TRBD2, 6 bases. The CDR3 is made up of 14 amino acids. V lost 4 bases and J 1 base, leaving 14 bases between the germline ends. Per germline, CDR1 DFQATT and CDR2 SNEGSKA (reference sequence). CDR3 in amino acids: CSANLEGGSYEQYF. In DNA, the CDR3 is TGCAGTGCTAACCTAGAGGGAGGTTCCTACGAGCAGTACTTC.

By share, this clonotype ranks as medium-sized (0.01 to 0.1%). V and J are TRBV6-4 and TRBJ2-1; 10 nucleotides align to TRBD2. Germline V gene lookup returns CDR1 MRHNA and CDR2 SNTAGT. The length of the CDR3 is 14 residues. J was trimmed by 5 bases and V by 8 bases; bases with no gene match: 6. This CDR3 reads CASGVAGGNNEQFF. CDR3 DNA sequence: TGTGCCAGCGGGGTAGCGGGAGGTAACAATGAGCAGTTCTTC.

This clonotype was detected ten times or more. The chain recombines TRBV5-1 with TRBJ2-7, with D possibly TRBD2 on 6 matching bases. CDR3 length equals 14 residues. CDR1 is SGHRS and CDR2 is YFSETQ in the germline V gene. Trimming stripped 4 bases from V and 6 bases from J, with 17 bases between. In nucleotides, the CDR3 is TGCGCCAGCAGCCTGAATGGCGGGGCGGGCGAGCAGTACTTC. Protein product: CASSLNGGAGEQYF.

This clonotype was recorded many times. The chain recombines TRBV29-1 with TRBJ2-7; D may match TRBD1 or TRBD2 (5 bases each). V lost 4 bases, J lost 7 bases, and 17 bases lay in between. CDR1 and CDR2 from the germline V gene are SQVTM and ANQGSEA. This CDR3 has 13 residues. As DNA, the CDR3 is TGCAGCGTTGGTCGGCAGGGCCGAGGGGAGCAGTACTTC. It codes for CSVGRQGRGEQYF.

This clonotype was counted at least ten times. CDR3 DNA sequence: TGTGCCAGCTCACCACCGTCCAGCGGGAGAGGGGAGCAGTACTTC. Amino acid sequence: CASSPPSSGRGEQYF. The V and J genes are TRBV18 and TRBJ2-7; 8 bases are shared with TRBD2. The CDR3 totals 15 residues. Germline V CDR1 and CDR2: KGHSH, LQKENI. With 0 bases clipped from V and 7 bases from J, the junction kept 8 bases outside the gene matches.

The V call is TRBV7-2, the J call TRBJ1-2; D is possibly TRBD1 (5 bases). V was trimmed by 5 bases and J by 4 bases, leaving 14 bases between them. In germline, CDR1 is SGHTA, CDR2 FQGNSA. This CDR3 is built from 14 residues. CDR3 in DNA: TGTGCCAGCAGCCCCCTTACAGGTCCCTATGGCTACACCTTC. Its translation: CASSPLTGPYGYTF. Filled out from reference TRBV7-2 and TRBJ1-2, the complete variable domain reads GAGVSQSPSNKVTEKGKDVELRCDPISGHTALYWYRQSLGQGLEFLIYFQGNSAPDKSGLPSDRFSAERTGGSVSTLTIQRTQQEDSAVYLCASSPLTGPYGYTFGSGTRLTVV.

This clonotype has ten or more counts. The J gene is TRBJ1-2, the V gene TRBV18; tentative D call: TRBD1 (6 bases). This CDR3 region has 12 residues. Trimming pared 2 bases from V and 8 bases from J, leaving 9 bases between. The germline gives CDR1 KGHSH, CDR2 LQKENI. The CDR3 nucleotides are TGTGCCAGCTCACCAGGGGGCAGGGGCTACACCTTC. This codes for CASSPGGRGYTF.

This clonotype is labeled as medium-sized. The rearrangement joins TRBV6-1 to TRBJ2-5; TRBD2 aligns across 9 bases. The CDR3 sequence is 16 residues long. With V trimmed by 4 bases and J by 1 base, 7 bases remained unmatched. Germline values: CDR1 MNHNS, CDR2 SASEGT. The CDR3 DNA follows: TGTGCCAGCAGTGCCTTTGGAGCGGGAGGCCAAGAGACCCAGTACTTC. Protein sequence: CASSAFGAGGQETQYF.

This clonotype was counted ten times or more. The CDR3 bases are TGTGCCAGCAGCTTGGAACGGAACACTGAAGCTTTCTTT. This gives the protein CASSLERNTEAFF. This chain links TRBV5-4 with TRBJ1-1, with unresolved D. V was pared by 0 bases and J by 1 base, with 4 bases between. The CDR3 length is 13 residues. Germline-derived CDR1 and CDR2 are SGHNT and YYREEE (reference sequence).

This sequence joins TRBV10-3 and TRBJ2-1; no definite D call. V was pared by 2 bases and J by 6 bases, with 2 bases between. Germline values: CDR1 ENHRY, CDR2 SYGVKD. There are 11 residues in the CDR3. CDR3 sequence reads: CAISEINEQFF. In nucleotides, the CDR3 is TGTGCCATCAGTGAGATCAATGAGCAGTTCTTC.

V usage is TRBV9 and J usage is TRBJ2-5; D uncertain. This CDR3 has 17 residues. The germline V gene encodes CDR1 SGDLS and CDR2 YYNGEE. The V and J ends lost 0 bases and 2 bases respectively, with 17 bases between them. CDR3 nucleotides: TGTGCCAGCAGCGTAGGGGTCAGCAATAACATACAAGAGACCCAGTACTTC. The encoded protein is CASSVGVSNNIQETQYF. The complete variable domain, with remaining parts taken from reference TRBV9 and TRBJ2-5, reads DSGVTQTPKHLITATGQRVTLRCSPRSGDLSVYWYQQSLDQGLQFLIQYYNGEERAKGNILERFSAQQFPDLHSELNLSSLELGDSALYFCASSVGVSNNIQETQYFGPGTRLLVL.

This clonotype appeared many times. J is TRBJ2-7 and V is TRBV4-1; TRBD2 might be the D (5 bases). This CDR3 region has 14 residues. The ends were cut back, 1 base at V and 3 bases at J, with 10 bases in the middle. The germline gives CDR1 MGHRA, CDR2 YSYEKL. CDR3 sequence: CASSQADGGYEQYF. The DNA of the CDR3 is TGCGCCAGCAGCCAAGCGGATGGAGGCTACGAGCAGTACTTC.

This clonotype occurred many times. V usage is TRBV20-1 and J usage is TRBJ1-1; maybe TRBD1 (5 bases). Germline CDR1 DFQATT, CDR2 SNEGSKA (reference sequence). The CDR3 has 13 amino acids. The V end was cut by 3 bases, the J end by 10 bases, with 18 bases between. The CDR3 nucleotides are TGCAGTGCTAGTCGCAGGGACTTGAAGGGAGCTTTCTTT. Its protein product is CSASRRDLKGAFF.